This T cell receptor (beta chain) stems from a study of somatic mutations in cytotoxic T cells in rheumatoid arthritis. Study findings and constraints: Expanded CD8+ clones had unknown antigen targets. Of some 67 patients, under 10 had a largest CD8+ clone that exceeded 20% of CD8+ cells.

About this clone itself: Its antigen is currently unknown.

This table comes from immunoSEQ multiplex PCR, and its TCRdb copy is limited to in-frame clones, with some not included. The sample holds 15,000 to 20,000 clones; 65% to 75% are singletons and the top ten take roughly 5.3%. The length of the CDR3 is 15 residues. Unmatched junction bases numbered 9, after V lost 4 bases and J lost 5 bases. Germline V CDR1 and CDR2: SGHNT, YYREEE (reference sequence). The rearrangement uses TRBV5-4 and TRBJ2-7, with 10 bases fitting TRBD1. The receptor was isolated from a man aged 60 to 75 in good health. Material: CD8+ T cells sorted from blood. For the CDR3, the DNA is TGTGCCAGCAGCCGGGACAGGGGTTTTTTCAACGAGCAGTACTTC. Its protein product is CASSRDRGFFNEQYF.